This TCR beta chain was recorded in a study of metastatic and nonmetastatic thyroid tumors. Overall study context: The study looked at repertoires side by side in blood and in tumor or nodule tissue from malignant and benign thyroid patients.

Thyroid surgery was performed in patients who had received no treatment beforehand. Germline CDR1 SGHAT, CDR2 FQNNGV. The CDR3 length is 14 residues. The germline V and J ends were trimmed by 0 bases and 6 bases, with 11 bases remaining between them. For this clone: The target antigen is unknown.

Regarding the study as a whole: Within blood and tumor, benign nodules reportedly had significantly lower TCR beta diversity than malignant thyroid tumors did.

In the source study's methods: Clinicopathological groups supplied CDR3 differences that were used to build a distant-metastasis classifier for papillary thyroid cancer. TCRdb re-processed the PCR reads through MiXCR. The V and J calls, along with clone size, are taken from TCRdb and not from the paper's own processing. The table shows some 30,000 clones, with around a third occurring only once. The clonotype originates from a female donor with papillary thyroid cancer or a benign thyroid nodule (not recorded which). Some clones in this sample may be carry-over from other donors' samples. Sequences were obtained from tumor tissue. The chain has TRBV11-2 and TRBJ1-2, with a weak D call TRBD1 (6 bases). CDR3 DNA sequence: TGTGCCAGCAGCTTAGATACAGGGTGGGATGGCTACACCTTC. Protein product: CASSLDTGWDGYTF.